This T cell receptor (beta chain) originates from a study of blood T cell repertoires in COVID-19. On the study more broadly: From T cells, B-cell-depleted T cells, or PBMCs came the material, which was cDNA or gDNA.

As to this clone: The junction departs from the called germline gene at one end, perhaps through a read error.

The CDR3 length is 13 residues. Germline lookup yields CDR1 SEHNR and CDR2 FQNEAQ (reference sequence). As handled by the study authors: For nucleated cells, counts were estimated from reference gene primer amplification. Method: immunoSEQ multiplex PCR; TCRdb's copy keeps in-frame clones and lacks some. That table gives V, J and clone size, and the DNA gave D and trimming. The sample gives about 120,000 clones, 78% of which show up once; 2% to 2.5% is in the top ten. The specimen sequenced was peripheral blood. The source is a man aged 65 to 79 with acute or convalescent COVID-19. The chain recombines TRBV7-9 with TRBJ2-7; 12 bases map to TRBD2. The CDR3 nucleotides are TGTGCCAGCAGCTTAGCGACTAGCGGGGGCGGGGACTTC. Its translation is CASSLATSGGGDF.